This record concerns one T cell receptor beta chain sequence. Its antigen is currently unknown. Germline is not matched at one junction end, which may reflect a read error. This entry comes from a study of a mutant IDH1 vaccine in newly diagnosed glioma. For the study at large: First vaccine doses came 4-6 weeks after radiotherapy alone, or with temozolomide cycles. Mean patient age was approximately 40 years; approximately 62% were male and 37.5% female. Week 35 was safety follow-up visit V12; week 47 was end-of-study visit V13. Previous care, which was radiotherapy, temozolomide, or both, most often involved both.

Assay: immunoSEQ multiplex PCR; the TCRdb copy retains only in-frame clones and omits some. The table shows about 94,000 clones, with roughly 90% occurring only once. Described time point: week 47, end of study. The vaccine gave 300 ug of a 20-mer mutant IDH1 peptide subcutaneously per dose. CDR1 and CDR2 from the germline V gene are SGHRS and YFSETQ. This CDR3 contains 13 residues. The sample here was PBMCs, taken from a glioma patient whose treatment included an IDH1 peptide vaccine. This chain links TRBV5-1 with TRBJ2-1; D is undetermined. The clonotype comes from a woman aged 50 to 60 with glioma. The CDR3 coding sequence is TGCGCCAGCAGCTTGACCTCCGACAATGAGCAGTTCTTC. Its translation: CASSLTSDNEQFF.